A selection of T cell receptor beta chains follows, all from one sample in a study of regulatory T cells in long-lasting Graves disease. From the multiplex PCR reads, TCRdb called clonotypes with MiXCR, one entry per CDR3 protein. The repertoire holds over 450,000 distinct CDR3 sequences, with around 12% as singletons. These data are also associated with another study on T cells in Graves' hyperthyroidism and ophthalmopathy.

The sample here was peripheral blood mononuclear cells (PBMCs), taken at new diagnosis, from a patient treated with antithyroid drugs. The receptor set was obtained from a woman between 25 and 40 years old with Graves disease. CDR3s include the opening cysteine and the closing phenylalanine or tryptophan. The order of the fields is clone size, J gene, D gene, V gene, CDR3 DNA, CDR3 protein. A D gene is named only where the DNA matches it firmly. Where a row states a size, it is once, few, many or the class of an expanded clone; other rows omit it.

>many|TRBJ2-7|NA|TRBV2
TGTGCCAGCAGTGGTGGTTCCTACGAGCAGTACTTC
CASSGGSYEQYF
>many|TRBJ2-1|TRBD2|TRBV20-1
TGCAGTGCTAGAGATGGGACTAGCGGGAGGGGGAATGAGCAGTTCTTC
CSARDGTSGRGNEQFF
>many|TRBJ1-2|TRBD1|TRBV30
TGTGCCTGGAGTGTACACGGGACAGGGCACCTCTATGGCTACACCTTC
CAWSVHGTGHLYGYTF
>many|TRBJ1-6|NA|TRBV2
TGTGCCAGCAGCGGCCTCAATTCACCCCTCCACTTT
CASSGLNSPLHF
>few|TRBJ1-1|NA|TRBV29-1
TGCAGCGTTGAAGATCTGGGGGGTGCTAACACTGAAGCTTTCTTT
CSVEDLGGANTEAFF
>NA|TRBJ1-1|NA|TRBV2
TGTGCCAGCAGTGTTCGAAGTGTCAGGATGAACACTGAAGCTTTCTTT
CASSVRSVRMNTEAFF
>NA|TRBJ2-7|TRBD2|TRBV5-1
TGCGCCAGCAGCCGGACTAGCGGGACCCCTGGGGACGAGCAGTACTTC
CASSRTSGTPGDEQYF
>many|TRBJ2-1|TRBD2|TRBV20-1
TGCAGTGCTAGCGACCCACTAGCGGGAGAATTTGAGCAGTTCTTC
CSASDPLAGEFEQFF
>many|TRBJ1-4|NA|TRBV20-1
TGCAGTGCTAGTAGTGGGTCTAATGAAAAACTGTTTTTT
CSASSGSNEKLFF
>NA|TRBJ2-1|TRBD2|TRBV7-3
TGTGCCAGCAGCTTTTCTTACGGGAGGGCCTTGGGGAATGAGCAGTTCTTC
CASSFSYGRALGNEQFF
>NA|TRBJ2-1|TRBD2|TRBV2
TGTGACAGCAGTGAAACGCTAGCGGGAGCCTACAATGAGCAGTTCTTC
CDSSETLAGAYNEQFF
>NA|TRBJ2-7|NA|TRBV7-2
TGTGCCAGCAGCTTAGAGGCCCTAACCTACGAGCAGTACTTC
CASSLEALTYEQYF
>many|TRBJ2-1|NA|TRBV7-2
TGTGCCAGCAGCTTTAACCAGAGGAAGAATTACGAGCAGTTCTTC
CASSFNQRKNYEQFF
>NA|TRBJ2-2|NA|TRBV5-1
TGCGCCAGCAGCTTTAGAGGTCAGCGGGAGCTGTTTTTT
CASSFRGQRELFF
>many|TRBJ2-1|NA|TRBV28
TGTGCCAGCAGTTTACTAGCCAATGAGCAGTTCTTC
CASSLLANEQFF
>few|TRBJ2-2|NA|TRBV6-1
TGTGCCAGCAGTCGGACAGTCATCAACACCGGGGAGCTGTTTTTT
CASSRTVINTGELFF
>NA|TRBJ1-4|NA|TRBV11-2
TGTGCCAGCAGCTTGACGGCAGGATCTGAAAAACTGTTTTTT
CASSLTAGSEKLFF
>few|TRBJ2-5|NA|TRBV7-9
TGTGCCAGCAGCGCGACAGCGGAAGAGACCCAGTACTTC
CASSATAEETQYF
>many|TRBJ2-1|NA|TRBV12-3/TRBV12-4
TGTGCCAGCAGTTTAGCTAAGAGAGGGCCCTACAATGAGCAGTTCTTC
CASSLAKRGPYNEQFF
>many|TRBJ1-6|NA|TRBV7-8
TGTGCCAGCAGCTTAGCTCTCGTCGCTGGGAATTCACCCCTCCACTTT
CASSLALVAGNSPLHF
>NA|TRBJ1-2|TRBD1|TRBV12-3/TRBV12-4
TGTGCCAGCAGTCCGGGACAGGGAAACAACTATGGCTACACCTTC
CASSPGQGNNYGYTF
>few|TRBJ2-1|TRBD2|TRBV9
TGTGCCAGCAGCGGAGGGACTAGCGGGAGGTGGGAGCAGTTCTTC
CASSGGTSGRWEQFF
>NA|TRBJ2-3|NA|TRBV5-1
TGCGCCAGCAGCATGGTCAAAGGGGCAGATACGCAGTATTTT
CASSMVKGADTQYF
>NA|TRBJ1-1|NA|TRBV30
TGTGCCTGGAGTGCGACTGCGGGGACTGAAGCTTTCTTT
CAWSATAGTEAFF
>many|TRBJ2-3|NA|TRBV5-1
TGCGCCAGCAGCCTCACCCGCGGCACAGATACGCAGTATTTT
CASSLTRGTDTQYF
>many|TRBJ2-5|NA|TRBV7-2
TGTGCCAGCAGCTCCGGGGGAGCCTACGGTGAGACCCAGTACTTC
CASSSGGAYGETQYF
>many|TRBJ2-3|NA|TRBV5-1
TGCGCCAGCAGCTACCTACTAGTCACAGATACGCAGTATTTT
CASSYLLVTDTQYF
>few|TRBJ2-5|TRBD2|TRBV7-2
TGTGCCAGCAGCTCCGGACTAGCGGGAGGGAGGGAGACCCAGTACTTC
CASSSGLAGGRETQYF
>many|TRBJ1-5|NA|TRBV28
TGTGCCAGCAGTTTAACAGTCGGGTGGGTCAATCAGCCCCAGCATTTT
CASSLTVGWVNQPQHF
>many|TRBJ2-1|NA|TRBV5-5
TGTGCCAGCAGCTTGGCGCAGGGGCCATCCTACAATGAGCAGTTCTTC
CASSLAQGPSYNEQFF
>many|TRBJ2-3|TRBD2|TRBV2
TGTGCCAGCATTTCCCCACTACTAGCGGGAGGGCCCAAACGCACAGATACGCAGTATTTT
CASISPLLAGGPKRTDTQYF
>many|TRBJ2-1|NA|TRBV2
TGTGCCAGCAGTGCTCACAGTTCCTACAATGAGCAGTTCTTC
CASSAHSSYNEQFF
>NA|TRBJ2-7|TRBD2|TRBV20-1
TGCAGTGCTAGGTTACTAGCGGGAGGGCCGGAGCAGTACTTC
CSARLLAGGPEQYF
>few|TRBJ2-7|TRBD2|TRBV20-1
TGCAGTGCTAGTAATCGGGAGGTCTACGAGCAGTACTTC
CSASNREVYEQYF
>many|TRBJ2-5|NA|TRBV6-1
TGTGCCAGCAGTCGGGACCACCAAGAGACCCAGTACTTC
CASSRDHQETQYF
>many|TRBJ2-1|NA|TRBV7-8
TGTGCCAGCACCACTTGGACCTCGAGCTCCTACAATGAGCAGTTCTTC
CASTTWTSSSYNEQFF
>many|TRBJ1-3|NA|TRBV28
TGTGCCAGCAGTTCGGACATAACGGGAAACACCATATATTTT
CASSSDITGNTIYF
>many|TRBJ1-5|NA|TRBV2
TGTGCCAGCAGCCTGCAGGGGACCCAAGGGCCCCAGCATTTT
CASSLQGTQGPQHF
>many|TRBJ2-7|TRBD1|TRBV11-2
TGTGCCAGCAGCTTACCAACCGGGACAGGCTCCTACGAGCAGTACTTC
CASSLPTGTGSYEQYF
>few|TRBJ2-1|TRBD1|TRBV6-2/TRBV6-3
TGTGCCAGCAGTTACTCGGACAGGAGCTCCTACAATGAGCAGTTCTTC
CASSYSDRSSYNEQFF
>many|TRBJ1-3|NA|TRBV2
TGTGCCAGCGGGGACCGCGCTTCGCACACCATATATTTT
CASGDRASHTIYF
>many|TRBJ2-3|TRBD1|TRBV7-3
TGTGCCAGCAGCTCAGGCCGGGACAGCGACACAGATACGCAGTATTTT
CASSSGRDSDTDTQYF
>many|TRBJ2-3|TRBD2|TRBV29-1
TGCAGCGTTTTAGCGGGAGGAACAGATACGCAGTATTTT
CSVLAGGTDTQYF